The rows below give T cell receptor beta chains drawn from one sample of a study of blood T cell repertoires in COVID-19. The assay was immunoSEQ multiplex PCR, and TCRdb's table has in-frame clones only and misses some. This sample has approximately 200,000 clones, with roughly 80% found just once. The sample consisted of peripheral blood. These receptors were obtained from a woman in her 30s with acute or convalescent COVID-19. The CDR3 runs from the conserved cysteine through the conserved F or W. A D gene is named only where the DNA matches it firmly. Clone size is given for some rows only: seen once, a few or many times, or a class if the clone is expanded.

d_call j_call v_call clone_size cdr3_nt cdr3_aa
- TRBJ2-7 TRBV2 - TGTGCCAGCAGTGAGGGTGGGAGTAGCTACGAGCAGTACTTC CASSEGGSSYEQYF
TRBD1 TRBJ1-1 TRBV14 - TGTGCCAGCAGCCCGACAGGGAAAACTGAAGCTTTCTTT CASSPTGKTEAFF
TRBD2 TRBJ2-5 TRBV11-2 - TGTGCCAGCAGCCACGGGACTAGCGGGAGTGCGTGGGAGACCCAGTACTTC CASSHGTSGSAWETQYF
TRBD1 TRBJ2-1 TRBV28 - TGTGCCAGCAGTTTAGGGAACAGGGGCTCCTACAATGAGCAGTTCTTC CASSLGNRGSYNEQFF
TRBD1 TRBJ1-5 TRBV7-2 few TGTGCCAGCAGCCGGACAGGGGGGAATCAGCCCCAGCATTTT CASSRTGGNQPQHF
- TRBJ1-4 TRBV19 few TGTGCCAGTGGACTCGTGGGAGGAAAACTGTTTTTT CASGLVGGKLFF
TRBD2 TRBJ2-3 TRBV20-1 few TGCAGTGCTAGTGGACCTAGCGGGAGGGCAGATACGCAGTATTTT CSASGPSGRADTQYF
- TRBJ1-5 TRBV16 - TGTGCCAGCAGCCAACACGGGCAGGGCGGACGAAATCAGCCCCAGCATTTT CASSQHGQGGRNQPQHF
- TRBJ2-3 TRBV28 - TGTGCCAGCATAAAAGGCGGTACCACAGATACGCAGTATTTT CASIKGGTTDTQYF
- TRBJ2-1 TRBV2 - TGTGCCAGCAGTCCCATAGCGCGGGAGCAGTTCTTC CASSPIAREQFF
- TRBJ1-1 TRBV3-1/TRBV3-2 - TGTGCCAGCAGCGCACACAGGGCCGGGAACACTGAAGCTTTCTTT CASSAHRAGNTEAFF
- TRBJ1-5 TRBV27 - TGTGCCAGCAGTCTGACAGTGATCAATCAGCCCCAGCATTTT CASSLTVINQPQHF
- TRBJ1-1 TRBV12-3/TRBV12-4 - TGTGCCAGCAGTTACTTTGGGGGCTCTGGAGCTTTCTTT CASSYFGGSGAFF
TRBD2 TRBJ2-1 TRBV5-6 - TGTGCCAGCAGCTTGCCCGGGACTAGCGGGAGGTACAATGAGCAGTTCTTC CASSLPGTSGRYNEQFF
TRBD1 TRBJ1-5 TRBV7-2 - TGTGCCAGCAGCTTAGCGGCGGACAGGGATCAGCCCCAGCATTTT CASSLAADRDQPQHF
TRBD2 TRBJ2-2 TRBV4-2 - TGTGCCAGCAGCCGAACAGACGTAGCGGGAGCCGGGGAGCTGTTTTTT CASSRTDVAGAGELFF
TRBD2 TRBJ2-1 TRBV5-4 - TGTGCCAGCAGCTTTGGACTAGCGGGAAGCAATGAGCAGTTCTTC CASSFGLAGSNEQFF
TRBD1 TRBJ1-2 TRBV28 few TGTGCCAGCAGTTTCCCCCCGGCAGGGGGCGGCTACACCTTC CASSFPPAGGGYTF
- TRBJ1-6 TRBV2 - TGTGCCAGCAAAATCAGCGGGGTCTCTGGGGGCTCCTATAATTCACCCCTCCACTTT CASKISGVSGGSYNSPLHF
TRBD2 TRBJ2-1 TRBV24-1 - TGTGCCACCAGTGATCCTACTAGCGGGGGGGTCGATGAGCAGTTCTTC CATSDPTSGGVDEQFF
TRBD2 TRBJ2-3 TRBV30 - TGTGCCTGGAGTTCTAGCGGGAGAGGAGATACGCAGTATTTT CAWSSSGRGDTQYF
- TRBJ2-5 TRBV19 - TGTGCCAGTAGTTCTGCAGGGGTTGGTCAAGAGACCCAGTACTTC CASSSAGVGQETQYF
TRBD1 TRBJ1-2 TRBV7-8 - TGTGCCAGCAGCCTAGCGGGACAGGGGGCGGTTGGCTACACCTTC CASSLAGQGAVGYTF
TRBD1 TRBJ1-4 TRBV19 - TGTGCCAGTAGTATCGGAGGGACAGCAAATGAAAAACTGTTTTTT CASSIGGTANEKLFF
TRBD1 TRBJ2-3 TRBV5-8 - TGTGCCAGCAGCTATGGACAGGGGGTAGATACGCAGTATTTT CASSYGQGVDTQYF
- TRBJ1-5 TRBV27 - TGTGCCAGCAGTGGGGCAGCCGATAGCAATCAGCCCCAGCATTTT CASSGAADSNQPQHF
- TRBJ2-1 TRBV19 once TGTGCCAGTAGTATAGGACTAGGGCGGGATGAGTTCTTC CASSIGLGRDEFF
TRBD2 TRBJ2-3 TRBV6-2/TRBV6-3 - TGTGCCAGCAGTTACTCCATGGGACTAGCGGGCACAGATACGCAGTATTTT CASSYSMGLAGTDTQYF
- TRBJ2-7 TRBV7-2 - TGTGCCAGCAGCTTCGGGGGATTCTCCTACGAGCAGTACTTC CASSFGGFSYEQYF
TRBD1 TRBJ1-6 TRBV27 - TGTGCCAGCAGTTCCCCACAGGGGCCTCGGTCACCCCTCCACTTT CASSSPQGPRSPLHF
TRBD2 TRBJ2-3 TRBV9 - TGTGCCAGCAGCAAACGAGGACTAGCGGACACAGATACGCAGTATTTT CASSKRGLADTDTQYF
TRBD2 TRBJ2-5 TRBV6-6 few TGTGCCAGCAGAGTACTGCGGGAGGGGTCAGGGACCCAGTACTTC CASRVLREGSGTQYF
TRBD1 TRBJ1-4 TRBV2 - TGTGCCAGCAGTGAAGACAGGGGAAGGGAAAAACTGTTTTTT CASSEDRGREKLFF
TRBD2 TRBJ2-1 TRBV28 - TGTGCCACCAGGAGCGGGGGGGCCGTCGATGAGCAGTTCTTC CATRSGGAVDEQFF
- TRBJ1-2 TRBV19 - TGTGCCAGTAGTACCTGGGACATTGGTGGCTACACCTTC CASSTWDIGGYTF
TRBD2 TRBJ2-1 TRBV3-1/TRBV3-2 - TGTGCCAGCAGCCATCAGCGTACAGCGGGGGGCCCTGGGTGGTCCTACAATGAGCAGTTCTTC CASSHQRTAGGPGWSYNEQFF
- TRBJ2-5 TRBV27 - TGTGCCAGCAGTCCCTGGGGGGGCCCTGGGGAAGAGACCCAGTACTTC CASSPWGGPGEETQYF
- TRBJ1-6 TRBV30 few TGTGCCTGGGGGGAAACAGGTTTGGCCCTCCACTTT CAWGETGLALHF
TRBD1 TRBJ1-5 TRBV27 - TGTGCCAGCAGTTTAGGGACAGGGGGTGGTCAGCCCCAGCATTTT CASSLGTGGGQPQHF
TRBD1 TRBJ1-1 TRBV28 - TGTGCCACCGACGTTTTAACGGGACAGCCGAACACTGAAGCTTTCTTT CATDVLTGQPNTEAFF
- TRBJ1-1 TRBV7-2 - TGTGCCAGCAGCTTACCAGGGAACACTGAAGCTTTCTTT CASSLPGNTEAFF
TRBD2 TRBJ2-5 TRBV19 - TGTGCCAGTAGCCCCCTCGGGGGGGTGGAGACCCAGTACTTC CASSPLGGVETQYF
- TRBJ2-7 TRBV27 - TGTGCCAGCAGTTTATCGTCCGGAGTTTACGTCGAGCAGTACTTC CASSLSSGVYVEQYF
TRBD1 TRBJ1-1 TRBV23-1 - TGCGCCAGCAGTCAATCTAAGGGACAGGGGCTTCAAGGACACACTGAAGCTTTCTTT CASSQSKGQGLQGHTEAFF
TRBD1 TRBJ2-7 TRBV7-9 - TGTGCCAGCAGGGGACAGACCTACGAGCAGTACTTC CASRGQTYEQYF
TRBD1 TRBJ2-7 TRBV18 once TGTGCCAGCTCGCCCGGGACAGTCTACGAGCAGTACTTC CASSPGTVYEQYF
- TRBJ2-5 TRBV7-2 - TGTGCCAGCAGCTCCCAGACAGGGAGGCAAGAGACCCAGTACTTC CASSSQTGRQETQYF
- TRBJ1-5 TRBV10-3 - TGTGCCATCAGTCCTGACGGGGTCCCGGGTCAGCCCCAGCATTTT CAISPDGVPGQPQHF
TRBD1 TRBJ1-3 TRBV5-1 - TGCGCCAGCAGCTTGGCCAGGGGGGAAACTGGAAACACCATATATTTT CASSLARGETGNTIYF
- TRBJ1-6 TRBV18 - TGTGCCAGCTCACCGGGGGGGGGCTATGATTCACCCCTCCACTTT CASSPGGGYDSPLHF
- TRBJ2-1 TRBV3-1/TRBV3-2 once TGTGCCAGCACCAACACGAGGGGGGGTGAGCAGTTCTTC CASTNTRGGEQFF
TRBD2 TRBJ2-7 TRBV3-1/TRBV3-2 - TGTGCCAGCAGCCAAGAATGGACTAGCGGGAGAGTCAACGAGCAGTACTTC CASSQEWTSGRVNEQYF